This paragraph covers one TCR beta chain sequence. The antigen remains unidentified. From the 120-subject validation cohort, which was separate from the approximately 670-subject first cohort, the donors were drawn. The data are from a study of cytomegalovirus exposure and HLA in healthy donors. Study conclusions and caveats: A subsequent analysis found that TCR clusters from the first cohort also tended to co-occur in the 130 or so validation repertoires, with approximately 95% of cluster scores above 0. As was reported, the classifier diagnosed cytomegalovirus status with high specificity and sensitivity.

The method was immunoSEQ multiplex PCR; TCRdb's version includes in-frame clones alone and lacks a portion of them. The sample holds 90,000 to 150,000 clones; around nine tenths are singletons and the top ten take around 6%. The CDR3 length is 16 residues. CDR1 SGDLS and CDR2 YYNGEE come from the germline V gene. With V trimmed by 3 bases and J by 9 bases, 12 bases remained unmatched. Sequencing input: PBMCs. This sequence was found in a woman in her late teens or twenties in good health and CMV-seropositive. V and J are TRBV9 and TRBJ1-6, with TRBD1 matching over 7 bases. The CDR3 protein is CASSAYGTVELSPLHF. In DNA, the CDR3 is TGTGCCAGCAGCGCGTACGGGACAGTCGAACTTTCACCCCTCCACTTT.